These 11 T cell receptor beta chains originate from one sample sequenced in a study. TCRdb re-called the 5' RACE reads with MiXCR, one entry per CDR3 protein. Of over 55,000 distinct CDR3 sequences detected, about 28% appear once; the ten largest clones hold about 3%. Input material: tumor-infiltrating memory CD4+ T cells sorted from the breast tumor. Regarding subset: memory CD4+ T cells, CD4+CD45RO+CD25-. Every receptor here comes from a female donor with breast cancer.

The gene calls are TRBV5-1 and TRBJ2-5, with TRBD2 as a possible D gene (6 bases). Per the germline V gene, CDR1 is SGHRS and CDR2 is YFSETQ. Trimming shortened V by 0 bases and J by 5 bases, and 11 bases separated the two germline ends. The length of the CDR3 is 14 residues. The CDR3 spells CASSLGTGRETQYF. DNA of the CDR3: TGCGCCAGCAGCTTGGGGACGGGGAGGGAGACCCAGTACTTC.

This clonotype was counted only a few times. V and J are TRBV12-3 or TRBV12-4 and TRBJ1-1; unclear D gene. V was pared by 3 bases and J by 5 bases, with 10 bases between. The CDR3 is 13 amino acids. The CDR3 region has the DNA TGTGCCAGCAGTTTGAATCGGGGAACTGAAGCTTTCTTT. As protein: CASSLNRGTEAFF.

The rearrangement uses TRBV20-1 and TRBJ2-2; 10 nucleotides line up with TRBD2. From germline, CDR1 is DFQATT and CDR2 SNEGSKA (reference sequence). The CDR3 consists of 14 residues. Trimming cost V 6 bases and J 4 bases; bases outside gene matches: 5. The CDR3 loop reads CSALAGVITGELFF. The CDR3 coding sequence is TGCAGTGCCCTAGCGGGAGTAATCACCGGGGAGCTGTTTTTT.

Relative to its sample, this clonotype is medium-sized. The chain employs TRBV6-5 and TRBJ1-1; tentatively, D is TRBD1 (6 bases). Germline V CDR1 and CDR2: MNHEY, SVGAGI. The CDR3 has 13 residues. V was pared by 6 bases and J by 9 bases, with 17 bases between. The CDR3 DNA follows: TGTGCCAGCAGACCGAGCCCAGGGGTCAAAGCTTTCTTT. Translation: CASRPSPGVKAFF.

The chain uses TRBV5-6 and TRBJ2-1, with unresolved D. The CDR3 is 12 residues long. Germline V gives CDR1 SGHDT, CDR2 YYEEEE. Trimming removed 5 bases from V and 8 bases from J, with 11 bases in between. CDR3 loop: CASSSRWDEQFF. DNA of the CDR3: TGTGCCAGCAGTTCTCGCTGGGATGAGCAGTTCTTC.

This clonotype occurred a few times. The chain links TRBV5-1 to TRBJ1-1, with 7 bases identical to TRBD1. The germline CDR1 and CDR2 sequences are SGHRS and YFSETQ. The CDR3 covers 15 residues. Trimming removed 0 bases from V and 10 bases from J; junction bases left unmatched: 12. The CDR3 loop reads CASSLGLGTDIGAFF. For the CDR3, the DNA is TGCGCCAGCAGCTTGGGATTGGGGACAGACATCGGAGCTTTCTTT. The full variable domain, with the rest looked up from reference TRBV5-1 and TRBJ1-1, is KAGVTQTPRYLIKTRGQQVTLSCSPISGHRSVSWYQQTPGQGLQFLFEYFSETQRNKGNFPGRFSGRQFSNSRSEMNVSTLELGDSALYLCASSLGLGTDIGAFFGQGTRLTVV.

About this clonotype itself: A much larger clone lies a single base off, so this may be a read error. This sequence joins TRBV20-1 and TRBJ2-2; D remains ambiguous. V was shortened by 3 bases and J by 7 bases, with 15 bases between the two germline ends. Germline CDR1 DFQATT, CDR2 SNEGSKA (reference sequence). This CDR3 is 14 amino acids long. CDR3 nucleotide sequence: TGCAGTGCTAGCCCTCCAGGTAGCAGCGGGGAGCTGTTTTTT. This translates into CSASPPGSSGELFF.

The chain has TRBV29-1 and TRBJ1-2; no definite D call. CDR1 is SQVTM and CDR2 is ANQGSEA in the germline V gene. V was clipped by 0 bases and J by 8 bases, with 10 bases between them. This CDR3 has 12 amino acids. The CDR3 sequence is CSVEDYLGGYTF. The CDR3 nucleotides are TGCAGCGTTGAAGACTACCTAGGGGGCTACACCTTC.

Only one count was recorded for this clonotype. One end of the junction is discordant with germline, which a read error may explain. The rearrangement joins TRBV29-1 to TRBJ1-1, with D possibly TRBD1 on 6 matching bases. Germline V gene data show CDR1 as SQVTM and CDR2 as ANQGSEA. This CDR3 is built from 14 residues. CDR3 nucleotide sequence: TGCGGCGTTGCCCCGCCCGGACAGTTTTCAGAAGCTTTCTTT. Amino acids: CGVAPPGQFSEAFF.

In the case of this clonotype: This may stem from a read error, because a much larger clone lies one nucleotide away. The V gene is TRBV5-1, the J gene TRBJ2-1, with D tentatively TRBD1 or TRBD2 (5 bases each). The germline V gene encodes CDR1 SGHRS and CDR2 YFSETQ. The CDR3 runs to 14 residues. The chain's CDR3 is CTSRPGPRTDEQFF. CDR3 coding DNA: TGCACCAGCCGGCCGGGACCACGGACCGATGAGCAGTTCTTC.

This chain uses TRBV5-1 with TRBJ2-5, with 8 bases matching TRBD1. The CDR3 contains 16 residues. V lost 2 bases, J lost 5 bases, and 11 bases stayed unmatched. CDR1 is SGHRS and CDR2 is YFSETQ in the germline V gene. The chain's CDR3 is CASSFGAGGASETQYF. The CDR3 DNA reads TGCGCCAGCAGCTTCGGAGCAGGGGGCGCTTCGGAGACCCAGTACTTC.